This TCR beta chain appears in the sequencing data of a study of blood T cells in healthy people across ages. General study findings and limits: A strong correlation between TCR beta diversity and naive T cell percentage was seen. The diversity estimates, figures obtained from one million T cells, were considered underestimates.

This clonotype was seen a handful of times. Its antigen is still unknown. Primers used in a second PCR of roughly 6 to 12 cycles were a sample-barcoded 5' primer and a J-beta primer mix. TCRdb re-analysed the 5' RACE reads in MiXCR, keeping a single row per CDR3 protein. The data show about 1.1 million distinct CDR3 sequences, 35% to 45% seen once. The CDR3 extends over 12 amino acids. The germline gives CDR1 SQVTM, CDR2 ANQGSEA. Trimming removed 7 bases from V and 1 base from J, with 10 bases in between. This sequence joins TRBV29-1 and TRBJ1-2; D may be TRBD1 (5 bases). Sample: blood. The origin of this receptor is a man between 18 and 29 years old in good health. The CDR3, as DNA: TGCAGCGGGGGGTGGAATAACTATGGCTACACCTTC. Translated, it gives CSGGWNNYGYTF.